This T cell receptor (beta chain) emerged from a study of T-cell reconstitution after alpha-beta-depleted transplantation in children. Whole-study results and caveats: The study traced high day-60 TCRbeta diversity in some patients to surviving recipient T cells and thymic progenitors. Reportedly, only several hundred clones from non-depleted graft cells drove alpha-beta T-cell counts at about two months. One year after transplant, T-cell counts and diversity came mostly from newly produced T cells.

There are 13 residues in the CDR3. Trimming shortened V by 4 bases and J by 4 bases, and 11 bases separated the two germline ends. Germline assignment: CDR1 MNHEY and CDR2 SVGAGI. A TCRbeta library incorporating unique molecular identifiers was prepared. TCRdb re-derived calls from the PCR reads in MiXCR, one entry per CDR3 protein. In the table there are 440,000 or so distinct CDR3 sequences, around two fifths of which are singletons. In the case of this clonotype: The target antigen is unknown.

This TCR was recovered from a girl aged 2-10 years with aplastic anemia, due to receive a stem cell transplant. The V and J genes are TRBV6-5 and TRBJ2-7, with D unclear. This sample comprised PBMCs, obtained before TCRalphabeta/CD19-depleted stem cell transplant. CDR3 amino acids: CASSSYENYEQYF. In DNA, the CDR3 is TGTGCCAGCAGTTCCTACGAGAATTACGAGCAGTACTTC.